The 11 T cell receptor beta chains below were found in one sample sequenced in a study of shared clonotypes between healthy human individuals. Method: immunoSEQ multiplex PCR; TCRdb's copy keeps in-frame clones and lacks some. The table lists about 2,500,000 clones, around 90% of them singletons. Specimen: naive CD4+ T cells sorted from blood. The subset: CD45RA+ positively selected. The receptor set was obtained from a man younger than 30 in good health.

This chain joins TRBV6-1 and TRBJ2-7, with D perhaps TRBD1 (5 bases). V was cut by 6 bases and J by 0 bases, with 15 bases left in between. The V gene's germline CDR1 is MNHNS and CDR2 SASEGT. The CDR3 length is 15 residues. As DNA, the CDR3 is TGTGCCAGCAGCTTGGGGCAGGGCCTCTCCTACGAGCAGTACTTC. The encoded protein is CASSLGQGLSYEQYF.

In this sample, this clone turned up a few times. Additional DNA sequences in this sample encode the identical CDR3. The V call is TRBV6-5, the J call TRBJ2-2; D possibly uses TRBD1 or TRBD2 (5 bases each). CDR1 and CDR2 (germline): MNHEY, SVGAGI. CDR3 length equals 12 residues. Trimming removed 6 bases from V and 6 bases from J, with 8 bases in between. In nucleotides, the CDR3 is TGTGCCAGCAGCAGAGGGGCCGGGGAGCTGTTTTTT. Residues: CASSRGAGELFF.

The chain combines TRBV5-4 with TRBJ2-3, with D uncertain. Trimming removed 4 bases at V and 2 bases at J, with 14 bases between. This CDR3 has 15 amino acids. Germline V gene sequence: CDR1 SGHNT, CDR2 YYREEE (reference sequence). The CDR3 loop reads CASSPPPFNTDTQYF. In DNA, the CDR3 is TGTGCCAGCAGCCCTCCGCCGTTTAACACAGATACGCAGTATTTT.

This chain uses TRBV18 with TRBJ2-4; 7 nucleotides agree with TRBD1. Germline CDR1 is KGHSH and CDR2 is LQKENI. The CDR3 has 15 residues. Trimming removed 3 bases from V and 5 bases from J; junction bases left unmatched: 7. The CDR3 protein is CASSPTTGRENIQYF. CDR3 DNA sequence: TGTGCCAGCTCACCGACGACAGGGAGAGAAAACATTCAGTACTTC.

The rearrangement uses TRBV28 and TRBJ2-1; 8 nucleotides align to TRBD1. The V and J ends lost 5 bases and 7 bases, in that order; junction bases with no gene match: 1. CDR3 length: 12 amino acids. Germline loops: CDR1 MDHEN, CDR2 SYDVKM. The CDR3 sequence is CASSRQGNEQFF. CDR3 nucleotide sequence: TGTGCCAGCAGTCGACAGGGGAATGAGCAGTTCTTC.

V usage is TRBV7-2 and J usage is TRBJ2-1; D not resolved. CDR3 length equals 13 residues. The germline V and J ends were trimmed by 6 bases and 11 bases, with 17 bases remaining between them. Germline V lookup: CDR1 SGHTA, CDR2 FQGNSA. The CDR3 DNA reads TGTGCCAGCAGAGGAGATAGAGTACAGAAGCAGTTCTTC. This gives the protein CASRGDRVQKQFF.

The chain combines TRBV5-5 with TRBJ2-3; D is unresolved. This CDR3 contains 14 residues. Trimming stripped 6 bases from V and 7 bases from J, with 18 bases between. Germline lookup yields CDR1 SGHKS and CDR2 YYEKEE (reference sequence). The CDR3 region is CASTTQPEYYTQYF. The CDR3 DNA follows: TGTGCCAGCACCACTCAACCGGAATACTATACGCAGTATTTT.

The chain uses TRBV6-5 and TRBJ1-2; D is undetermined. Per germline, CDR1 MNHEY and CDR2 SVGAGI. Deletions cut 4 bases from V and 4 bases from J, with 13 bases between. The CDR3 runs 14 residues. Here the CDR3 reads CASSLVRGLYGYTF. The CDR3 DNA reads TGTGCCAGCAGTTTGGTTAGAGGGCTCTATGGCTACACCTTC.

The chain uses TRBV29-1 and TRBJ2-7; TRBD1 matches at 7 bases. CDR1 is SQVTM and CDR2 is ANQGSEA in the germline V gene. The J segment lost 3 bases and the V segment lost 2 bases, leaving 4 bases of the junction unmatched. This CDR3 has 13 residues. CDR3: CSVEWNRGYEQYF. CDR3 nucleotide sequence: TGCAGCGTTGAATGGAACAGGGGCTACGAGCAGTACTTC.

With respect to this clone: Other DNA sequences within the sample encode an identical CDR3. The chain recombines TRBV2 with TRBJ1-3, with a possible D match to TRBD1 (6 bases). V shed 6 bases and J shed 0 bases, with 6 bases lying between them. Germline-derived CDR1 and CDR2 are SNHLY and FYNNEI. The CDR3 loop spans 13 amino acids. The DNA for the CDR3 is TGTGCCAGCAGACAGGGCTCTGGAAACACCATATATTTT. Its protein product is CASRQGSGNTIYF.

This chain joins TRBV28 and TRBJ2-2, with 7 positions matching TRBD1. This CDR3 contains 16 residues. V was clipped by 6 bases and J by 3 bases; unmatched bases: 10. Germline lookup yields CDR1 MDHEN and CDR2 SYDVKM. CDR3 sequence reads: CASSPTGAPDTGELFF. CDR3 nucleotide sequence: TGTGCCAGCAGCCCCACAGGGGCTCCGGACACCGGGGAGCTGTTTTTT. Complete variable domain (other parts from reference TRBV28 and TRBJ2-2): DVKVTQSSRYLVKRTGEKVFLECVQDMDHENMFWYRQDPGLGLRLIYFSYDVKMKEKGDIPEGYSVSREKKERFSLILESASTNQTSMYLCASSPTGAPDTGELFFGEGSRLTVL.